The entry that follows covers one T cell receptor beta chain sequence. The sample originates from a study of blood T cell repertoires in COVID-19. Background on the study: Collection of acute and convalescent COVID-19 samples took place in the United States, Italy and Spain.

The length of the CDR3 is 15 residues. V dropped 4 bases and J dropped 4; count of bases not matched to a gene: 5. CDR1 and CDR2 from the germline V gene are SGHVS and FNYEAQ. Authors' analysis steps: Amplifying reference gene primers gave estimates of nucleated cell counts. The repertoire was sequenced with immunoSEQ multiplex PCR; TCRdb's copy has only in-frame clones and lacks some. V and J calls and clone size are as listed in that table; D and trimming were resolved from the DNA. The table shows approximately 200,000 clones, with 60% to 80% occurring only once. The chain has TRBV7-6 and TRBJ2-3; TRBD2 aligns across 10 bases. Sequencing input: peripheral blood. This receptor was identified in a man in his 60s with active or convalescent COVID-19. The CDR3 DNA follows: TGTGCCAGCAGCTCCCCTAGCGGGAGTTCAGATACGCAGTATTTT. As protein: CASSSPSGSSDTQYF.